The present TCR beta chain was sequenced within a study of T cells in Graves' hyperthyroidism and ophthalmopathy. On the study more broadly: Peripheral blood collection took place at initial diagnosis, before any treatment.

This clonotype was recorded at least ten times. Antigen specificity is unknown. V was shortened by 5 bases and J by 4 bases, with 17 bases between the two germline ends. The germline V gene encodes CDR1 SGHVS and CDR2 FNYEAQ. The CDR3 totals 15 residues. Regions amplified from RNA transcripts were the TCR beta CDR3 regions. During a first-round RT-PCR of the TCR CDR3, the HTBI primer set was used. A single record per CDR3 protein comes from TCRdb applying MiXCR to the multiplex PCR reads. Of 250,000 or so distinct CDR3 sequences listed, roughly 15% are singletons. Study-wide findings and caveats: Researchers found most expanded thyroid clonotypes above 0.001 in blood as well.

The sequencing input was blood. The V gene is TRBV7-6, the J gene TRBJ2-5, with D possibly being TRBD1 or TRBD2 (5 bases each). This sequence was found in a woman between 50 and 59 years old with Graves' hyperthyroidism that later progressed to Graves' ophthalmopathy. The CDR3 loop reads CASSLGTTGVETQYF. The CDR3 bases are TGTGCCAGCAGCCTCGGGACGACGGGTGTAGAGACCCAGTACTTC.